Described below is a single T cell receptor beta chain sequence and its context. Other DNA sequences in this specimen translate into the identical CDR3. This entry is derived from a study of tumour-infiltrating T cells in Burkitt lymphoma. Study in general: Overall and progression-free survival were predicted by productive clonality.

The J segment lost 10 bases and the V segment lost 3 bases, leaving 16 bases of the junction unmatched. This CDR3 is 17 amino acids long. Germline loops: CDR1 SGHRS, CDR2 YFSETQ. The method was immunoSEQ multiplex PCR; TCRdb's version includes in-frame clones alone and lacks a portion of them. The sample lists a few thousand clones, around 15% occurring once. The sequenced material came from tumor tissue. The chain recombines TRBV5-1 with TRBJ1-6; TRBD1 matches at 7 bases. This clonotype was sampled from a human donor with diffuse large B-cell lymphoma. Some clones in this sample may be carry-over from other donors' samples. The CDR3 is CASSYTGVGVRRSPLHF. CDR3 nucleotides: TGCGCCAGCAGCTACACAGGGGTCGGGGTTAGGAGGTCACCCCTCCACTTT. Full variable domain (rest looked up from reference TRBV5-1 and TRBJ1-6): KAGVTQTPRYLIKTRGQQVTLSCSPISGHRSVSWYQQTPGQGLQFLFEYFSETQRNKGNFPGRFSGRQFSNSRSEMNVSTLELGDSALYLCASSYTGVGVRRSPLHFGNGTRLTVT.